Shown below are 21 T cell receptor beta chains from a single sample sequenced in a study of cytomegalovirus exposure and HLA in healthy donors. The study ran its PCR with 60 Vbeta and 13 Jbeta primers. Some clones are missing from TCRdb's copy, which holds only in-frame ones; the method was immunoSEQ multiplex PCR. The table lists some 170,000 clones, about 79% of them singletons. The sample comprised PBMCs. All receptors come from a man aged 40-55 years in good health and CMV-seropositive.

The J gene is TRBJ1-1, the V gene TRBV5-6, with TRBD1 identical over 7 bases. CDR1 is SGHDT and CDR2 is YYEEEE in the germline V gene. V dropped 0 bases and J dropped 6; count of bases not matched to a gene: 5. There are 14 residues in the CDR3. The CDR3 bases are TGTGCCAGCAGCTTGGTACAGGGGATGGCTGAAGCTTTCTTT. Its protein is CASSLVQGMAEAFF.

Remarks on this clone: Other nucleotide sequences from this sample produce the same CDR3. CDR3 DNA: TGTGCCAGCAGTTTACGGCAGGGGAACTATGGCTACACCTTC. It specifies CASSLRQGNYGYTF. The chain is built from TRBV28 and TRBJ1-2; possible D gene TRBD1, 6 bases. This CDR3 region has 14 residues. V lost 2 bases, J lost 2 bases, and 9 bases lay in between. Germline assignment: CDR1 MDHEN and CDR2 SYDVKM.

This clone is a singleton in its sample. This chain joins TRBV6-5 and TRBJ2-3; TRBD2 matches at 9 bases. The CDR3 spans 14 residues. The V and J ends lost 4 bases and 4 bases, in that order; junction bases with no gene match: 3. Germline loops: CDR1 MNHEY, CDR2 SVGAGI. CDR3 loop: CASSSGLAPDTQYF. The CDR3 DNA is TGTGCCAGCAGTTCCGGACTAGCGCCAGATACGCAGTATTTT.

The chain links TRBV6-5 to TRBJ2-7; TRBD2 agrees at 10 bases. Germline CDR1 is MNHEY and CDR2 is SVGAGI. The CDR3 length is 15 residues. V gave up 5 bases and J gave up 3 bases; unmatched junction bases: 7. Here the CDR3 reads CASSIYSGRFYEQYF. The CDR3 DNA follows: TGTGCCAGCAGTATCTATAGCGGGAGGTTCTACGAGCAGTACTTC.

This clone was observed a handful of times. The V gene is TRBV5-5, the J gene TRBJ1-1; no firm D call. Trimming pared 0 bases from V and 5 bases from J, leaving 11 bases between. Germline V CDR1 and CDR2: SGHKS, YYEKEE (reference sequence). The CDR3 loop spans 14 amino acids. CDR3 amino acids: CASSLALHTTEAFF. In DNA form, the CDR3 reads TGTGCCAGCAGCTTGGCCTTACATACGACTGAAGCTTTCTTT.

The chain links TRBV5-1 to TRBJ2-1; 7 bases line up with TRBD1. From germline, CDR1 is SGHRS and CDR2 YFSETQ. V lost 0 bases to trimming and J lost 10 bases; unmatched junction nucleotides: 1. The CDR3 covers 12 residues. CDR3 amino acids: CASSLGDREQFF. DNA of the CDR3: TGCGCCAGCAGCTTGGGGGACAGAGAGCAGTTCTTC. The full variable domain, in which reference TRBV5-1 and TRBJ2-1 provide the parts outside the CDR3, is KAGVTQTPRYLIKTRGQQVTLSCSPISGHRSVSWYQQTPGQGLQFLFEYFSETQRNKGNFPGRFSGRQFSNSRSEMNVSTLELGDSALYLCASSLGDREQFFGPGTRLTVL.

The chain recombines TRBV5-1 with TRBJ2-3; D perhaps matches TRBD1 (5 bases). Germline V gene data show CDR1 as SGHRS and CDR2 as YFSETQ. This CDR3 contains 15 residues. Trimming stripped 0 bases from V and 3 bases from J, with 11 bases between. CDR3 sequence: CASSLAQGKTDTQYF. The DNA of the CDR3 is TGCGCCAGCAGCTTGGCGCAGGGTAAGACAGATACGCAGTATTTT.

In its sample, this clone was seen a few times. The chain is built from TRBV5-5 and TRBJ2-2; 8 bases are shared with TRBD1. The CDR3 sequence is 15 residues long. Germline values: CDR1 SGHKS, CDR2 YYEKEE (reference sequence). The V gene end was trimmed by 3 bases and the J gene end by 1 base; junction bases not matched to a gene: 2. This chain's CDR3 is CASSSGQVNTGELFF. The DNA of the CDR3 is TGTGCCAGCAGCTCGGGACAGGTGAACACCGGGGAGCTGTTTTTT.

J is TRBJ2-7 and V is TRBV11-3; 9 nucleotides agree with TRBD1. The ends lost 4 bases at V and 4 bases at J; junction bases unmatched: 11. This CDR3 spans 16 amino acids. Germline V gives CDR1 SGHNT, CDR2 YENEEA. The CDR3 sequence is CASSYLPGQGLYEQYF. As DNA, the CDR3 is TGTGCCAGCAGCTACCTCCCGGGACAGGGCCTATACGAGCAGTACTTC.

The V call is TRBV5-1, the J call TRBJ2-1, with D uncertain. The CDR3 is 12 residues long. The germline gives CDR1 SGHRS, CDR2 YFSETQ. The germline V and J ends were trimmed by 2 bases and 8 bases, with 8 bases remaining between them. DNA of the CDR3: TGCGCCAGCAGCTTCCTGGCGGATGAGCAGTTCTTC. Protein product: CASSFLADEQFF. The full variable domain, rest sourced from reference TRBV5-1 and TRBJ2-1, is KAGVTQTPRYLIKTRGQQVTLSCSPISGHRSVSWYQQTPGQGLQFLFEYFSETQRNKGNFPGRFSGRQFSNSRSEMNVSTLELGDSALYLCASSFLADEQFFGPGTRLTVL.

The CDR3 DNA follows: TGCAGCGTTGAAGAGATGAGAACCGATACGCAGTATTTT. It translates to CSVEEMRTDTQYF. The J gene is TRBJ2-3, the V gene TRBV29-1; D uncertain. CDR1 is SQVTM and CDR2 is ANQGSEA in the germline V gene. The V end lost 0 bases, the J end lost 6 bases, and 10 bases lay between the germline ends. The CDR3 totals 13 residues.

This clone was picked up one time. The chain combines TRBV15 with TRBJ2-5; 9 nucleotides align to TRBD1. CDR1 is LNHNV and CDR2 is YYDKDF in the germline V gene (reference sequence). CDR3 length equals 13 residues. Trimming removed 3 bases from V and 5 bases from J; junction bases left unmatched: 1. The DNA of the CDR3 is TGTGCCACCAGCAGGGGGACAGGGGAGACCCAGTACTTC. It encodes CATSRGTGETQYF.

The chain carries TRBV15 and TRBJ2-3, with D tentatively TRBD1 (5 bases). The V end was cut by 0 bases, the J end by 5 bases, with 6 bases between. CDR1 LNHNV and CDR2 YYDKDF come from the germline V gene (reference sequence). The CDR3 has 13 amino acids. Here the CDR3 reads CATSRDRGDTQYF. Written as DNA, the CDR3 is TGTGCCACCAGCAGAGATAGGGGAGATACGCAGTATTTT.

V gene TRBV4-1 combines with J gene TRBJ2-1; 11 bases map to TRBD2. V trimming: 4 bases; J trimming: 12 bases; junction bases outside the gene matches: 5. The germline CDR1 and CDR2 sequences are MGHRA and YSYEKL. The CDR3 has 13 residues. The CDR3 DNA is TGCGCCAGCAGCCCTAGCGGGAGGCCGCGGCAGTTCTTC. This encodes CASSPSGRPRQFF.

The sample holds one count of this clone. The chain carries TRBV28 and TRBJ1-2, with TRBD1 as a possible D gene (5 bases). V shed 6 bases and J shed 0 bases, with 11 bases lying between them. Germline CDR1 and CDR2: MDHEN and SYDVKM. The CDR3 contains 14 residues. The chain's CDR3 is CASRHTGANYGYTF. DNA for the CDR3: TGTGCCAGCAGACACACAGGAGCTAACTATGGCTACACCTTC.

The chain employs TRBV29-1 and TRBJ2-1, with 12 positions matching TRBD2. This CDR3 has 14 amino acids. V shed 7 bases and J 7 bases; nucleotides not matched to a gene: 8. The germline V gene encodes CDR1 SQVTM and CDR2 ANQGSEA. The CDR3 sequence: CSAATSGSRNEQFF. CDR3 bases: TGCAGCGCCGCGACTAGCGGGAGCAGAAATGAGCAGTTCTTC.

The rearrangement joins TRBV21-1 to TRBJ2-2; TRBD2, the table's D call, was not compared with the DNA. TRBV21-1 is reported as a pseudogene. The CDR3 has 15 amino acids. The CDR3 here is CASSIGLADTGELFF. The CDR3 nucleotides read TGTGCCAGCAGCATCGGACTAGCGGATACCGGGGAGCTGTTTTTT.

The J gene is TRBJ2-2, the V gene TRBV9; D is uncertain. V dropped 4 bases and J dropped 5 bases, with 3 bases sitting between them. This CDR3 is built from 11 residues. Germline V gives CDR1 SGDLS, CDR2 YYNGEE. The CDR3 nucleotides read TGTGCCAGCAGCCCTACCGGGGAGCTGTTTTTT. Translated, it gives CASSPTGELFF.

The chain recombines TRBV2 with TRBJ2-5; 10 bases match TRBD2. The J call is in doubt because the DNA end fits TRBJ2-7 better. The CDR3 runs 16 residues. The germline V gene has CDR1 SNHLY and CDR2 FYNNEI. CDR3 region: CASSEEGASGGYEQYF. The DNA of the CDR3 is TGTGCCAGCAGTGAAGAGGGGGCTAGCGGGGGCTACGAGCAGTACTTC.

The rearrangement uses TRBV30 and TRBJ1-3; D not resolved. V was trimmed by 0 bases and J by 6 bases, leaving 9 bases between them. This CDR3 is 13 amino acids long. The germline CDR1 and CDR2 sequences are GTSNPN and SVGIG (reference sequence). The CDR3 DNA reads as TGTGCCTGGAGTGTTTTTGCGCTAAACACCATATATTTT. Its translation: CAWSVFALNTIYF.

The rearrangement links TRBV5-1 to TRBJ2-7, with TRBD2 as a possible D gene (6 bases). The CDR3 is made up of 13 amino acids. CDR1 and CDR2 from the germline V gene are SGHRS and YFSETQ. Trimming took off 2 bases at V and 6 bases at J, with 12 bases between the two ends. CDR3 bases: TGCGCCAGCAGCTTAGGACTATCTAGCGAGCAGTACTTC. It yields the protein CASSLGLSSEQYF.